The 27 T cell receptor beta chains below all came from one sample that was sequenced in a study of cytomegalovirus exposure and HLA in healthy donors. Data came from immunoSEQ multiplex PCR; TCRdb stores just in-frame clones and leaves some out. The sample comprises 130,000 or so clones, about 85% of which are singletons, and under 2.5% rests with the top ten. Input material: PBMCs. The receptors here all came from a woman aged 25 to 39 in good health and CMV-seronegative.

The rearrangement uses TRBV11-2 and TRBJ1-2; no definite D call. Germline values: CDR1 SGHAT, CDR2 FQNNGV. The CDR3 loop spans 13 amino acids. V shed 3 bases and J shed 4 bases, with 9 bases lying between them. The CDR3 loop is CASSFSGFYGYTF. The CDR3, as DNA: TGTGCCAGCAGCTTTTCGGGATTCTATGGCTACACCTTC. The variable domain in full, completed from reference TRBV11-2 and TRBJ1-2, reads EAGVAQSPRYKIIEKRQSVAFWCNPISGHATLYWYQQILGQGPKLLIQFQNNGVVDDSQLPKDRFSAERLKGVDSTLKIQPAKLEDSAVYLCASSFSGFYGYTFGSGTRLTVV.

CDR3: CASSLVTENTEAFF. CDR3 nucleotide sequence: TGTGCCAGCAGCTTAGTGACAGAAAACACTGAAGCTTTCTTT. The V call is TRBV13, the J call TRBJ1-1; TRBD1 is a possible D gene (5 bases). V lost 1 base, J lost 2 bases, and 8 bases lay in between. Germline V gives CDR1 PRHDT, CDR2 FYEKMQ (reference sequence). The CDR3 loop spans 14 amino acids.

This clone came up a few times. This chain connects TRBV11-3 to TRBJ2-7, with D perhaps matching TRBD1 (6 bases). This CDR3 is built from 15 residues. Germline V gene data show CDR1 as SGHNT and CDR2 as YENEEA. Trimming stripped 1 base from V and 2 bases from J, with 12 bases between. CDR3 DNA: TGTGCCAGCAGCTTAGGGCCAGGGGTGGCCTACGAGCAGTACTTC. This codes for CASSLGPGVAYEQYF.

The V call is TRBV5-4, the J call TRBJ2-1; 7 bases match TRBD1. The ends lost 1 base at V and 7 bases at J; junction bases unmatched: 8. Germline assignment: CDR1 SGHNT and CDR2 YYREEE (reference sequence). The CDR3 runs to 15 residues. Here the CDR3 DNA reads TGTGCCAGCAGCTTGTGGGCAGGGGGAATAAATGAGCAGTTCTTC. Translated: CASSLWAGGINEQFF.

This chain connects TRBV4-1 to TRBJ2-1; 12 nucleotides agree with TRBD1. The CDR3 runs 16 residues. V lost 0 bases and J lost 7; bases outside the gene matches: 4. CDR1 is MGHRA and CDR2 is YSYEKL in the germline V gene. The CDR3 DNA follows: TGCGCCAGCAGCCAAGATCGGGGACAGGGGGCTAATGAGCAGTTCTTC. Protein product: CASSQDRGQGANEQFF.

Comment on this clone: In the same sample, other DNA sequences code for this CDR3. The chain recombines TRBV7-2 with TRBJ2-3; 7 positions agree with TRBD1. V was clipped by 2 bases and J by 1 base; unmatched bases: 3. The CDR3 has 15 residues. Germline CDR1 SGHTA, CDR2 FQGNSA. The CDR3 here is CASSLRTGGTDTQYF. The CDR3 DNA reads as TGTGCCAGCAGCTTAAGAACAGGGGGCACAGATACGCAGTATTTT.

The rearrangement joins TRBV7-6 to TRBJ2-5; 11 bases align to TRBD2. V dropped 2 bases and J dropped 5; count of bases not matched to a gene: 10. This CDR3 has 17 amino acids. From germline, CDR1 is SGHVS and CDR2 FNYEAQ. The CDR3 sequence: CASSLLRGLAGRETQYF. The CDR3 DNA reads TGTGCCAGCAGCTTATTAAGAGGACTAGCGGGTCGGGAGACCCAGTACTTC.

The V gene is TRBV19, the J gene TRBJ1-3, with TRBD1 identical over 11 bases. The CDR3 runs 15 residues. Germline V gene lookup returns CDR1 LNHDA and CDR2 SQIVND (reference sequence). The J segment lost 5 bases and the V segment lost 5 bases, leaving 5 bases of the junction unmatched. CDR3 protein: CASSLGQGARNTIYF. The CDR3 DNA follows: TGTGCCAGTAGTTTAGGACAGGGGGCTCGAAACACCATATATTTT. Looking up the rest from reference TRBV19 and TRBJ1-3 gives the full variable domain: DGGITQSPKYLFRKEGQNVTLSCEQNLNHDAMYWYRQDPGQGLRLIYYSQIVNDFQKGDIAEGYSVSREKKESFPLTVTSAQKNPTAFYLCASSLGQGARNTIYFGEGSWLTVV.

The rearrangement joins TRBV6-4 to TRBJ1-5; the match to TRBD1 covers 8 bases. Trimming cost V 10 bases and J 7 bases; bases outside gene matches: 15. Germline values: CDR1 MRHNA, CDR2 SNTAGT. The CDR3 has 15 residues. The CDR3 reads CAIGQGVISGQPQHF. The CDR3 bases are TGTGCCATCGGACAGGGAGTCATTTCCGGGCAGCCCCAGCATTTT.

The gene calls are TRBV29-1 and TRBJ1-2; perhaps TRBD1 as D (6 bases). Deletions cut 6 bases from V and 8 bases from J, with 25 bases between. Germline lookup yields CDR1 SQVTM and CDR2 ANQGSEA. The CDR3 length is 15 residues. CDR3 sequence (DNA): TGCAGCGTCACCAATTTCGGGACACCCCTGCTAGGCTACACCTTC. It translates to CSVTNFGTPLLGYTF. Together with reference TRBV29-1 and TRBJ1-2, the CDR3 gives the full variable domain: SAVISQKPSRDICQRGTSLTIQCQVDSQVTMMFWYRQQPGQSLTLIATANQGSEATYESGFVIDKFPISRPNLTFSTLTVSNMSPEDSSIYLCSVTNFGTPLLGYTFGSGTRLTVV.

The chain recombines TRBV10-3 with TRBJ2-3; 8 bases are shared with TRBD2. V gave up 0 bases and J gave up 6 bases; unmatched junction bases: 8. There are 16 residues in the CDR3. CDR1 ENHRY and CDR2 SYGVKD come from the germline V gene. The CDR3 loop is CAISESGSGVFDTQYF. In DNA form, the CDR3 reads TGTGCCATCAGTGAGTCGGGTAGCGGGGTTTTCGATACGCAGTATTTT.

This clone was found once. The chain is built from TRBV4-1 and TRBJ2-5; 9 positions agree with TRBD2. The J segment lost 2 bases and the V segment lost 2 bases, leaving 3 bases of the junction unmatched. CDR3 length equals 15 residues. Germline V CDR1 and CDR2: MGHRA, YSYEKL. The CDR3 protein is CASSQYSGGQETQYF. For the CDR3, the DNA is TGCGCCAGCAGCCAATACAGCGGGGGGCAAGAGACCCAGTACTTC.

V and J are TRBV19 and TRBJ1-5; 9 positions agree with TRBD1. V shed 3 bases and J 8 bases; nucleotides not matched to a gene: 8. The CDR3 is made up of 15 amino acids. CDR1 and CDR2 from the germline V gene are LNHDA and SQIVND (reference sequence). CDR3 protein: CASSITGQGWKPQHF. Here the CDR3 DNA reads TGTGCCAGTAGTATTACCGGACAGGGGTGGAAGCCCCAGCATTTT.

The chain has TRBV19 and TRBJ2-7; possibly TRBD2 for D (7 bases). CDR3 length: 16 residues. Trimming left V 5 bases short and J 3 bases short, with 20 bases between. Germline CDR1 reads LNHDA; CDR2 reads SQIVND (reference sequence). The CDR3 DNA reads as TGTGCCAGTAGTGCCCGTATTGCGGGGGCCCACTACGAGCAGTACTTC. It codes for CASSARIAGAHYEQYF.

Regarding this clone: Additional DNA sequences in this sample encode the identical CDR3. The chain links TRBV27 to TRBJ2-7; D is uncertain. CDR3 length equals 11 residues. V was clipped by 4 bases and J by 3 bases, with 4 bases between them. Germline V gene data show CDR1 as MNHEY and CDR2 as SMNVEV (reference sequence). CDR3 in amino acids: CASSSYYEQYF. CDR3 DNA: TGTGCCAGCAGTTCCTACTACGAGCAGTACTTC.

CDR3 sequence reads: CASSLLPTGPNTEAFF. CDR3 coding DNA: TGTGCCAGCTCACTACTACCGACAGGGCCGAACACTGAAGCTTTCTTT. The V and J genes are TRBV18 and TRBJ1-1; the match to TRBD1 covers 7 bases. The CDR3 has 16 residues. Per germline, CDR1 KGHSH and CDR2 LQKENI. The ends lost 4 bases at V and 1 base at J; junction bases unmatched: 9.

V is TRBV5-4 and J is TRBJ2-1, with 7 nucleotides matching TRBD2. CDR1 and CDR2 (germline): SGHNT, YYREEE (reference sequence). V lost 3 bases to trimming and J lost 3 bases; unmatched junction nucleotides: 9. This CDR3 has 16 amino acids. The CDR3 spells CASSSFGQRGYNEQFF. CDR3 bases: TGTGCCAGCAGCTCCTTTGGCCAGCGGGGCTACAATGAGCAGTTCTTC.

V gene TRBV6-5 combines with J gene TRBJ2-3; possible D gene TRBD1, 6 bases. The CDR3 has 15 residues. V lost 7 bases and J lost 1, with 15 bases in between. CDR1 is MNHEY, CDR2 SVGAGI, per germline. As DNA, the CDR3 is TGTGCCAGCAAGATAAGGGGGTTACGCACAGATACGCAGTATTTT. This codes for CASKIRGLRTDTQYF.

The chain couples TRBV7-2 to TRBJ1-2; no clear D gene. This CDR3 spans 17 amino acids. Germline loops: CDR1 SGHTA, CDR2 FQGNSA. V lost 2 bases and J lost 2, with 18 bases in between. The CDR3 is CASSLYPSVETNYGYTF. The CDR3 region has the DNA TGTGCCAGCAGCTTATACCCCTCCGTGGAGACGAACTATGGCTACACCTTC. The entire variable domain, with the rest obtained from reference TRBV7-2 and TRBJ1-2, is as follows: GAGVSQSPSNKVTEKGKDVELRCDPISGHTALYWYRQSLGQGLEFLIYFQGNSAPDKSGLPSDRFSAERTGGSVSTLTIQRTQQEDSAVYLCASSLYPSVETNYGYTFGSGTRLTVV.

The chain recombines TRBV30 with TRBJ2-3; D unresolved. The CDR3 spans 12 residues. Trimming stripped 2 bases from V and 4 bases from J, with 7 bases between. CDR1 GTSNPN and CDR2 SVGIG come from the germline V gene (reference sequence). The CDR3 bases are TGTGCCTGGAGTCCTGGCCCAGATACGCAGTATTTT. Its protein is CAWSPGPDTQYF.

The gene calls are TRBV5-1 and TRBJ2-3; 8 bases align to TRBD1. Losses at the gene ends were 2 bases for V and 1 base for J; bases not matched to a gene: 9. This CDR3 spans 17 amino acids. Germline-derived CDR1 and CDR2 are SGHRS and YFSETQ. The CDR3 region has the DNA TGCGCCAGCAGCTTCGGGACAGGAACCCGCCGCACAGATACGCAGTATTTT. Protein sequence: CASSFGTGTRRTDTQYF.

The rearrangement joins TRBV7-9 to TRBJ2-7; 10 bases are shared with TRBD1. V was clipped by 0 bases and J by 2 bases; unmatched bases: 1. Germline V CDR1 and CDR2: SEHNR, FQNEAQ (reference sequence). The CDR3 length is 15 residues. This chain's CDR3 is CASSLAGTGAYEQYF. The CDR3 region has the DNA TGTGCCAGCAGCTTAGCCGGGACAGGGGCCTACGAGCAGTACTTC.

The sample holds one count of this clone. The V and J genes are TRBV7-8 and TRBJ1-4; D possibly corresponds to TRBD1 (5 bases). The V end was cut by 5 bases, the J end by 3 bases, with 10 bases between. The CDR3 consists of 14 residues. Per germline, CDR1 SGHVS and CDR2 FQNEAQ. The CDR3 sequence: CASSLRASNEKLFF. CDR3 bases: TGTGCCAGCAGCCTCAGGGCTTCTAATGAAAAACTGTTTTTT. The variable domain in full, completed from reference TRBV7-8 and TRBJ1-4, reads GAGVSQSPRYKVAKRGQDVALRCDPISGHVSLFWYQQALGQGPEFLTYFQNEAQLDKSGLPSDRFFAERPEGSVSTLKIQRTQQEDSAVYLCASSLRASNEKLFFGSGTQLSVL.

This chain connects TRBV5-6 to TRBJ2-5, with D tentatively TRBD2 (7 bases). The germline V gene encodes CDR1 SGHDT and CDR2 YYEEEE. Trimming pared 0 bases from V and 1 base from J, leaving 16 bases between. CDR3 length: 17 residues. CDR3 sequence (DNA): TGTGCCAGCAGCTTGGAGCGCGCGGGGGCCCTCCAAGAGACCCAGTACTTC. This codes for CASSLERAGALQETQYF.

The rearrangement links TRBV7-9 to TRBJ2-2; 7 bases line up with TRBD1. Germline assignment: CDR1 SEHNR and CDR2 FQNEAQ (reference sequence). The CDR3 is made up of 13 amino acids. With V trimmed by 1 base and J by 11 bases, 4 bases remained unmatched. CDR3 DNA sequence: TGTGCCAGCAGCTTAGAAGGGGGCAGCGAGCTGTTTTTT. The encoded protein is CASSLEGGSELFF.

V gene TRBV10-3 combines with J gene TRBJ2-1; TRBD2 matches at 13 bases. Looked up from germline, CDR1 is ENHRY and CDR2 is SYGVKD. V shed 5 bases, J shed 7 bases, and the junction held 5 bases outside the gene matches. The CDR3 consists of 15 residues. Here the CDR3 reads CAISPGLAGWNEQFF. CDR3 nucleotides: TGTGCCATCAGTCCGGGACTAGCGGGGTGGAATGAGCAGTTCTTC.

V usage is TRBV5-1 and J usage is TRBJ2-6; maybe TRBD2 (6 bases). Germline CDR1 SGHRS, CDR2 YFSETQ. The CDR3 extends over 16 amino acids. V was trimmed by 0 bases and J by 4 bases, leaving 11 bases between them. In DNA form, the CDR3 reads TGCGCCAGCAGCTTGGCCATGGCGGGAGGGGCCAACGTCCTGACTTTC. Amino acid sequence: CASSLAMAGGANVLTF.